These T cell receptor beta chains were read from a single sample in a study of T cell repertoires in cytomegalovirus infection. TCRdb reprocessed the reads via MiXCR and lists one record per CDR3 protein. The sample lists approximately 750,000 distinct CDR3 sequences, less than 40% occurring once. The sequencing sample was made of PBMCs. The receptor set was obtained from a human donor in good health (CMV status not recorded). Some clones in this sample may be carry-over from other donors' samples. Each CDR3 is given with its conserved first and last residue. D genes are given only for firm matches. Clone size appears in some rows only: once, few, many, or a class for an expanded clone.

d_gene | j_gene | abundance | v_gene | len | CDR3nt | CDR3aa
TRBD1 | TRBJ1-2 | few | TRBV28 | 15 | TGTGCCAGCATCCAGAGGGGACAGGTACACTATGGCTACACCTTC | CASIQRGQVHYGYTF
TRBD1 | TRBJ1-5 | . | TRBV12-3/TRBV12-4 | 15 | TGTGCCAGCAGTTTAGCCAGGGGGAACAATCAGCCCCAGCATTTT | CASSLARGNNQPQHF
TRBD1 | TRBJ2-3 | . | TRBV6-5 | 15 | TGTGCCAGCAGTGGGTCGCCAGGGGGCAGGAATACGCAGTATTTT | CASSGSPGGRNTQYF
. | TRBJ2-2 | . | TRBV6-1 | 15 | TGTGCCAGCATATCCGGGACGGCCCGAACCGGGGAGCTGTTTTTT | CASISGTARTGELFF
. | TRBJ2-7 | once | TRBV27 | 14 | TGTGCCAGCAGTTTTTCCGTGGGCCCTTACGAGCAGTACTTC | CASSFSVGPYEQYF
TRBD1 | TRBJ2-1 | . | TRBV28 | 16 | TGTGCCAGCCTGGGGGTACAGGGGGCGGTCAACAATGAGCAGTTCTTC | CASLGVQGAVNNEQFF
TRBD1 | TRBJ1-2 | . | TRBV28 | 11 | TGTGCCAGCGGGTTCGACAGGGTCTACACCTTC | CASGFDRVYTF
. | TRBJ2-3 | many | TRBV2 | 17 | TGTGCCAGCAGTGAGGGATTTTCTCGAAACCCAACAGATACGCAGTATTTT | CASSEGFSRNPTDTQYF
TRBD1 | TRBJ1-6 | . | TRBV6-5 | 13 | TGTGCCCGCGGGGACAGGCGACAGTCACCCCTCCACTTT | CARGDRRQSPLHF
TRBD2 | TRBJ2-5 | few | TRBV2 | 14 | TGTGCCAGCAGGAGCGGGGGGCGAGGTGGTAGCCAGTACTTC | CASRSGGRGGSQYF